Many counts were recorded for the clone carrying this TCR beta chain. Its antigen is currently unknown. Multiplex touch-down PCR with TRB-A/B primers amplified rearranged V-D-J TRB sequences. TCRdb analysed the multiplex PCR reads with MiXCR anew, one entry per CDR3 protein. The profile shows about 6,000 distinct CDR3 sequences, 20% to 25% of them singletons. The data derive from a study of T cell repertoires in aging, cancer and after chemotherapy. Study results and limitations: Healthy donors lost TCR diversity with age mainly through richness, cancer patients through richness and evenness.

Peripheral blood genomic DNA, not sorted cells or RNA, was the template. Germline CDR1 reads SGHAT; CDR2 reads FQNNGV. The CDR3 length is 15 residues. V lost 5 bases, J lost 0 bases, and 11 bases lay in between. The TCR was taken from a human donor in good health. The chain recombines TRBV11-2 with TRBJ1-3; D perhaps matches TRBD1 (6 bases). The sequencing sample was made of blood. The CDR3 reads CASSILQGSGNTIYF. DNA for the CDR3: TGTGCCAGCAGCATCCTACAGGGCTCTGGAAACACCATATATTTT.